The clone carrying this T cell receptor beta chain appeared many times. Antigen: not known. The record originates from a study of early T cells in non-severe SARS-CoV-2 infection. From germline, CDR1 is DFQATT and CDR2 SNEGSKA (reference sequence). The V end lost 6 bases, the J end lost 7 bases, and 16 bases lay between the germline ends. The CDR3 is made up of 13 amino acids. Study-wide findings and caveats: Using VDJdb, the matching emphasized anti-spike CD8 responses while missing private and CD4 specificities.

Attachment of unique molecular identifiers to individual cDNA molecules was performed. TCRdb re-called the 5' RACE reads through MiXCR, storing one row per CDR3 protein. Among 66,000 or so distinct CDR3 sequences listed, approximately 13% were seen once. The chain employs TRBV20-1 and TRBJ1-5, with D maybe TRBD1 (5 bases). The sample was whole blood. This TCR was recovered from an adult who was a healthcare worker with PCR-confirmed SARS-CoV-2 infection or an uninfected control (not recorded which). The CDR3 nucleotides read TGCAGTGCGAACGGGGGAGTCGAACAGCCCCAGCATTTT. Translation: CSANGGVEQPQHF.